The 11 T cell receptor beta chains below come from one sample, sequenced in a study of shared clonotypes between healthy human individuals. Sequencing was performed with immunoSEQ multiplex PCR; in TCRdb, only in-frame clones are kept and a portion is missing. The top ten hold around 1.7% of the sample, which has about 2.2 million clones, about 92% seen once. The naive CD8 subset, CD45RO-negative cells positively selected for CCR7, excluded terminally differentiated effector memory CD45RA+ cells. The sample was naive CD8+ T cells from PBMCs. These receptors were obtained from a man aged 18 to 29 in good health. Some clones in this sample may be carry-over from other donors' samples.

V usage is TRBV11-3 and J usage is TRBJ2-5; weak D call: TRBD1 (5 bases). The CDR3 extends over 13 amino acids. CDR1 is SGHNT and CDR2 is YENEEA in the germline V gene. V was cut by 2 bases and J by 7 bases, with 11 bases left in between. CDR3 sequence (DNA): TGTGCCAGCAGCTTAACAGGAGAGGTGACCCAGTACTTC. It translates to CASSLTGEVTQYF.

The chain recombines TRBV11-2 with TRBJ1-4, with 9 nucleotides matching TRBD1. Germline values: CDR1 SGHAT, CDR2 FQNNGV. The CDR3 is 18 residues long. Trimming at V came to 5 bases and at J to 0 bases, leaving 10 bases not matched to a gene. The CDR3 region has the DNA TGTGCCAGCAGCACACTCCCGGGACAGGGAGCAACTAATGAAAAACTGTTTTTT. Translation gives CASSTLPGQGATNEKLFF.

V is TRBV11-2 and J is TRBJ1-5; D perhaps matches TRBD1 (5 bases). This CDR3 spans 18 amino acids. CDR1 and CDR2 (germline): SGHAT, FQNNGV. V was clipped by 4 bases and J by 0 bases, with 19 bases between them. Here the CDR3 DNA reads TGTGCCAGCAGCTCGTCCTCTGGGGGGGGATATAGCAATCAGCCCCAGCATTTT. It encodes CASSSSSGGGYSNQPQHF.

CDR3 amino acids: CSVVRQGSGELFF. In nucleotides, the CDR3 is TGCAGCGTTGTACGACAGGGATCTGGGGAGCTGTTTTTT. The chain joins TRBV29-1 to TRBJ2-2; TRBD1 matches at 7 bases. Losses at the gene ends were 4 bases for V and 8 bases for J; bases not matched to a gene: 7. The CDR3 consists of 13 residues. Germline CDR1 reads SQVTM; CDR2 reads ANQGSEA.

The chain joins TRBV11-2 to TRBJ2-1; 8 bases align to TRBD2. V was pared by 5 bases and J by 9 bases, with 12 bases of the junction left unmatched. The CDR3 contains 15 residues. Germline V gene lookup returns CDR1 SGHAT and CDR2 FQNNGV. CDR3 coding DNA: TGTGCCAGCAGCCCCGGACTAGCCTGGGGAAGTGAGCAGTTCTTC. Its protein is CASSPGLAWGSEQFF.

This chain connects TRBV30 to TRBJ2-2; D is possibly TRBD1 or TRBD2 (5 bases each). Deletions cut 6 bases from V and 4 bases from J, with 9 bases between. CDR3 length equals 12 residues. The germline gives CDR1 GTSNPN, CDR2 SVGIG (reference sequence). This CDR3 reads CACIGTTGELFF. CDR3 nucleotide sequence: TGTGCCTGTATCGGGACCACCGGGGAGCTGTTTTTT. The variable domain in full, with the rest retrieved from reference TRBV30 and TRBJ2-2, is SQTIHQWPATLVQPVGSPLSLECTVEGTSNPNLYWYRQAAGRGLQLLFYSVGIGQISSEVPQNLSASRPQDRQFILSSKKLLLSDSGFYLCACIGTTGELFFGEGSRLTVL.

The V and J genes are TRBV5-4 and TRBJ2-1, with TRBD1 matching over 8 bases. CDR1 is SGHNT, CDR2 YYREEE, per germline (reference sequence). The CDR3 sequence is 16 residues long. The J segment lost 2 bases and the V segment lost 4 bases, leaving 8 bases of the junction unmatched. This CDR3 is CASSGGQGKAYNEQFF. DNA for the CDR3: TGTGCCAGCAGCGGCGGACAGGGTAAAGCCTACAATGAGCAGTTCTTC.

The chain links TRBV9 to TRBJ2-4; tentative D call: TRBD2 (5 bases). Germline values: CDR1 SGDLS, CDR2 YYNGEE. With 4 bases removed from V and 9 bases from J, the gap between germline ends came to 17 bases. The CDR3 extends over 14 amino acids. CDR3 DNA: TGTGCCAGCAGCTCGGGCCATGGTGGGAGCATTCAGTACTTC. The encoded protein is CASSSGHGGSIQYF. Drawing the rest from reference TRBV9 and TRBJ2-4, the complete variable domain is DSGVTQTPKHLITATGQRVTLRCSPRSGDLSVYWYQQSLDQGLQFLIQYYNGEERAKGNILERFSAQQFPDLHSELNLSSLELGDSALYFCASSSGHGGSIQYFGAGTRLSVL.

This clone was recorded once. The CDR3 here is CASSPGQSSPTDTQYF. The DNA for the CDR3 is TGTGCCAGCAGCCCGGGACAGTCCTCCCCCACAGATACGCAGTATTTT. The chain links TRBV7-9 to TRBJ2-3; 7 bases are shared with TRBD1. The CDR3 contains 16 residues. With V trimmed by 5 bases and J by 2 bases, 10 bases remained unmatched. Germline CDR1 reads SEHNR; CDR2 reads FQNEAQ (reference sequence). The full variable domain, its missing parts supplied by reference TRBV7-9 and TRBJ2-3, is DTGVSQNPRHKITKRGQNVTFRCDPISEHNRLYWYRQTLGQGPEFLTYFQNEAQLEKSRLLSDRFSAERPKGSFSTLEIQRTEQGDSAMYLCASSPGQSSPTDTQYFGPGTRLTVL.

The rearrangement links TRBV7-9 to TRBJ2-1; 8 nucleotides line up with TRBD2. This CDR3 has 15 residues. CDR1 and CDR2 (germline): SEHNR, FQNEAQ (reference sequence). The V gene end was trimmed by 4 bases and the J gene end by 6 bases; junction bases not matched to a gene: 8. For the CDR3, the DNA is TGTGCCAGCAGCTCGGTAGCGGGGTGGGGCAATGAGCAGTTCTTC. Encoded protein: CASSSVAGWGNEQFF.

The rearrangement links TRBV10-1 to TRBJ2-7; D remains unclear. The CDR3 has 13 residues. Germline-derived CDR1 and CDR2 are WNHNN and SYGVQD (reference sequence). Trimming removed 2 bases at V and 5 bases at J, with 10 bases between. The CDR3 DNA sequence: TGCGCCAGCAGTGAGATAGTGGGCGACGAGCAGTACTTC. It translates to CASSEIVGDEQYF.